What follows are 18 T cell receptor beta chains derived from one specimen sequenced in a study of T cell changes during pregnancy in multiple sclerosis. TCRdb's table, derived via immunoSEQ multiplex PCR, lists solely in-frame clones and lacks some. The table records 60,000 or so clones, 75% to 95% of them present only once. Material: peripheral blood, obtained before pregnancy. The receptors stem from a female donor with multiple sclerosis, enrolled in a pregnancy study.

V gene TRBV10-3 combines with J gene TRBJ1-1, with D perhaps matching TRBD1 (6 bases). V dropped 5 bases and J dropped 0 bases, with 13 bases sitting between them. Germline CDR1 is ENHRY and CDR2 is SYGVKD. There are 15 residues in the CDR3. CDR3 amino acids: CAISLSGQLNTEAFF. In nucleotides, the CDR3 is TGTGCCATCAGTTTATCCGGACAGCTGAACACTGAAGCTTTCTTT.

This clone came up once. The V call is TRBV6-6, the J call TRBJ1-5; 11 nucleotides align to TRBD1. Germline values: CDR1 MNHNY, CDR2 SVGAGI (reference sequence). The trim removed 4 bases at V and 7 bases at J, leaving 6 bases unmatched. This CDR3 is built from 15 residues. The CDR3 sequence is CASSLRTGGDQPQHF. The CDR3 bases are TGTGCCAGCAGTTTACGGACAGGGGGCGACCAGCCCCAGCATTTT.

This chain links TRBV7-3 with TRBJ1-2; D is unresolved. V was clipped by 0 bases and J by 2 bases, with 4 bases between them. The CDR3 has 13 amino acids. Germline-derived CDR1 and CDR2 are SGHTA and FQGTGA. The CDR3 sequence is CASSLTRNYGYTF. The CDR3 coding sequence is TGTGCCAGCAGCTTAACGAGAAACTATGGCTACACCTTC.

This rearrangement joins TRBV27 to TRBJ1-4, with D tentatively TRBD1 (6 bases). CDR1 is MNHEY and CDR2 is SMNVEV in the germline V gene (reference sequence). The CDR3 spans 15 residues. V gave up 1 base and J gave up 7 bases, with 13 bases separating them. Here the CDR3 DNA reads TGTGCCAGCAGTTTATTAAGGGACAAGGGTGAAAAACTGTTTTTT. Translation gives CASSLLRDKGEKLFF.

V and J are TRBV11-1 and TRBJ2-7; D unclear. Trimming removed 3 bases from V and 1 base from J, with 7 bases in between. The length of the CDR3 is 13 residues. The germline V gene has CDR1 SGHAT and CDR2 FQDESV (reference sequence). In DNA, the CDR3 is TGTGCCAGCAGCTTGGGCGTGTCCTACGAGCAGTACTTC. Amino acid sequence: CASSLGVSYEQYF.

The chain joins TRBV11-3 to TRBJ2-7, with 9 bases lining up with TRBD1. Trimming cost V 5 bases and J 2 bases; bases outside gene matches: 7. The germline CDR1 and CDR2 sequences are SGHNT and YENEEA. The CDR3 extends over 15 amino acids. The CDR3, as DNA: TGTGCCAGCAGCCCACCGGGACAGGGTCCCTACGAGCAGTACTTC. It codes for CASSPPGQGPYEQYF.

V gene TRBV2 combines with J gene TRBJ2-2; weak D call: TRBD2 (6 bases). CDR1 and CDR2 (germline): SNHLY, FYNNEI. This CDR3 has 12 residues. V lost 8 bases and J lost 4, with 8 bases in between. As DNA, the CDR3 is TGTGCCAGCTACGGGGGCACCGGGGAGCTGTTTTTT. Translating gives CASYGGTGELFF.

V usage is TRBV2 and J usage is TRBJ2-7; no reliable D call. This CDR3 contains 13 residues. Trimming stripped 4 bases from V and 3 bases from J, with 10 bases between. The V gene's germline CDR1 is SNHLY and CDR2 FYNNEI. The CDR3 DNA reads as TGTGCCAGCAGTGGGGCCATAGACTACGAGCAGTACTTC. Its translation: CASSGAIDYEQYF. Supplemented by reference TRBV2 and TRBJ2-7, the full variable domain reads EPEVTQTPSHQVTQMGQEVILRCVPISNHLYFYWYRQILGQKVEFLVSFYNNEISEKSEIFDDQFSVERPDGSNFTLKIRSTKLEDSAMYFCASSGAIDYEQYFGPGTRLTVT.

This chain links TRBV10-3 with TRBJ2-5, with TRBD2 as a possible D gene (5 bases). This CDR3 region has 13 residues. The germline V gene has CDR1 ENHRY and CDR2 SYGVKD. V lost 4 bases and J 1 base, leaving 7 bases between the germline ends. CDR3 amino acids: CAISAGVQETQYF. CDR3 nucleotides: TGTGCCATCAGTGCCGGGGTCCAAGAGACCCAGTACTTC.

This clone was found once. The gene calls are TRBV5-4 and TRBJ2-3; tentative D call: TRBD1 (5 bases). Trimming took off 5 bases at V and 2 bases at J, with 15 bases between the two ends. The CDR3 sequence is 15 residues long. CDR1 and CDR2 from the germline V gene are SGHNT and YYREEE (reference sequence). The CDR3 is CASSPRARNTDTQYF. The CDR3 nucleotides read TGTGCCAGCAGTCCCAGGGCGCGGAACACAGATACGCAGTATTTT. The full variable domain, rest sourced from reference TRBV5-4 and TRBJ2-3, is ETGVTQSPTHLIKTRGQQVTLRCSSQSGHNTVSWYQQALGQGPQFIFQYYREEENGRGNFPPRFSGLQFPNYSSELNVNALELDDSALYLCASSPRARNTDTQYFGPGTRLTVL.

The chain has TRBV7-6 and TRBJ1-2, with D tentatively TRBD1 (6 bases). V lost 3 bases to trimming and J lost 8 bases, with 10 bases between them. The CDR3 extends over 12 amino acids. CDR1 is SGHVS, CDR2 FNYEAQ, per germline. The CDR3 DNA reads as TGTGCCAGCAGCTTGGGTCAGGGGGGCTACACCTTC. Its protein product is CASSLGQGGYTF.

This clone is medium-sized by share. CDR3 DNA sequence: TGTGCCAGCAGCCCACTCGGGAGGGATGAAGCTTTCTTT. Its protein is CASSPLGRDEAFF. The rearrangement joins TRBV5-6 to TRBJ1-1; D gene ambiguous. In germline, CDR1 is SGHDT, CDR2 YYEEEE. CDR3 size: 13 residues. V was cut by 4 bases and J by 7 bases, with 14 bases left in between. Based on the CDR3 plus reference TRBV5-6 and TRBJ1-1, the full variable domain is DAGVTQSPTHLIKTRGQQVTLRCSPKSGHDTVSWYQQALGQGPQFIFQYYEEEERQRGNFPDRFSGHQFPNYSSELNVNALLLGDSALYLCASSPLGRDEAFFGQGTRLTVV.

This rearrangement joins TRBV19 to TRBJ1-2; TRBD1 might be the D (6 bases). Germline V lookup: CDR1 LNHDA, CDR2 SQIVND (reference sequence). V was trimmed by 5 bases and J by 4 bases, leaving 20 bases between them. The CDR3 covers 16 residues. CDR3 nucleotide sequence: TGTGCCAGTAGTCAGGGGACTATTACAGGGAGCTATGGCTACACCTTC. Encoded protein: CASSQGTITGSYGYTF. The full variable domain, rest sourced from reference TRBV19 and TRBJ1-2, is DGGITQSPKYLFRKEGQNVTLSCEQNLNHDAMYWYRQDPGQGLRLIYYSQIVNDFQKGDIAEGYSVSREKKESFPLTVTSAQKNPTAFYLCASSQGTITGSYGYTFGSGTRLTVV.

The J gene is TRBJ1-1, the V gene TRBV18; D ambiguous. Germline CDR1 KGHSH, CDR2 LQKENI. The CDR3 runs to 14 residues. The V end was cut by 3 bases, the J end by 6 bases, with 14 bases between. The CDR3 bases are TGTGCCAGCTCACCGGAGCCGGACTTGGCTGAAGCTTTCTTT. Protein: CASSPEPDLAEAFF. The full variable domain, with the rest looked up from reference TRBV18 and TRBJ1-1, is NAGVMQNPRHLVRRRGQEARLRCSPMKGHSHVYWYRQLPEEGLKFMVYLQKENIIDESGMPKERFSAEFPKEGPSILRIQQVVRGDSAAYFCASSPEPDLAEAFFGQGTRLTVV.

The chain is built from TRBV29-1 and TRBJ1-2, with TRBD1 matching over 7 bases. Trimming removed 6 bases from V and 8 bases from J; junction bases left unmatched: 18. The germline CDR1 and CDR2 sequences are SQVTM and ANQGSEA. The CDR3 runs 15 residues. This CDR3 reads CSVLNRGRTNGGYTF. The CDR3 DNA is TGCAGCGTGCTGAACAGGGGAAGGACGAATGGCGGCTACACCTTC.

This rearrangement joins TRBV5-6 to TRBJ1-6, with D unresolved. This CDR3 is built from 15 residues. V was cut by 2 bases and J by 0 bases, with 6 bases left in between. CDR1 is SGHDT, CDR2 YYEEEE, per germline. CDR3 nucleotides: TGTGCCAGCAGCTTCGGGAGCTCCTATAATTCACCCCTCCACTTT. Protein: CASSFGSSYNSPLHF.

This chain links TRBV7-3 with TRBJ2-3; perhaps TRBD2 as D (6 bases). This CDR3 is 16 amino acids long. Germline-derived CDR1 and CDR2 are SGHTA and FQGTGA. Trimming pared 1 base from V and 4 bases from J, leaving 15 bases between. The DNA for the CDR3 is TGTGCCAGCAGCTTAATACCCTCTAGCGAGGCAGATACGCAGTATTTT. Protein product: CASSLIPSSEADTQYF.

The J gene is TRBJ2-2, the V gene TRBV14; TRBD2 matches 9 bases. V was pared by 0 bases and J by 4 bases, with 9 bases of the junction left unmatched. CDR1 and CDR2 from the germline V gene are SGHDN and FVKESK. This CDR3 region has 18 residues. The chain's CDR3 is CASSQDRRGLAATGELFF. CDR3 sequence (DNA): TGTGCCAGCAGCCAAGACCGCAGGGGACTAGCCGCCACCGGGGAGCTGTTTTTT.